Listed below are T cell receptor beta chains from one sample, sequenced in a study of cytomegalovirus exposure and HLA in healthy donors. Produced via immunoSEQ multiplex PCR; TCRdb's table is partial and in-frame only. In the table there are 150,000 to 200,000 clones, more than 70% of which are singletons. The specimen sequenced was PBMCs. These receptors all stem from a young woman in good health and CMV-seronegative. Both conserved end residues are part of each CDR3. Fields, in order: V gene, clone size, CDR3 protein. Size tells how often a clone was seen (once, few, many) or the class of an expanded clone, and some rows leave it out.

TRBV19 few CASSEGTGASYNEQFF
TRBV5-1 . CASSEGQGGSQPQHF
TRBV7-9 . CASSRPSGGTPPEQYF
TRBV6-1 few CASSATGGHSLNYGYTF
TRBV6-1 few CASSEVSTSGSDTQYF
TRBV25-1 . CASSDLAGAPGTGELFF
TRBV5-1 . CASSRTGAGEKLFF
TRBV5-1 . CASTQSGSSGGSLAGELFF
TRBV11-2 . CASSGQLGLDSTQYF
TRBV6-5 . CASSRGGRTDTQYF
TRBV25-1 . CASSVGTGAYEQYF
TRBV27 . CASRARLQETQYF
TRBV4-1 . CASSQVGRGTNSYEQYF
TRBV15 . CATSRGYSNYGYTF
TRBV5-1 once CASHLAGGAKGQYF
TRBV5-1 . CASSLGSGSTYNEQFF
TRBV7-2 . CASSASGGPYNEQFF
TRBV21-1 . CASSKVLWDRVEANYGYTF
TRBV4-1 . CASSLDRVNQPQHF
TRBV5-1 . CASPRSKRTDTQYF
TRBV30 . CAWRIPGTATNEKLFF
TRBV6-5 . CASSSLQRGLYEQYF
TRBV18 . CASSPGRGGVREQYF
TRBV7-9 . CASYSDRGADGYTF
TRBV27 . CASSPGAGGNNEQFF
TRBV6-6 . CASSARLAGDNEQFF